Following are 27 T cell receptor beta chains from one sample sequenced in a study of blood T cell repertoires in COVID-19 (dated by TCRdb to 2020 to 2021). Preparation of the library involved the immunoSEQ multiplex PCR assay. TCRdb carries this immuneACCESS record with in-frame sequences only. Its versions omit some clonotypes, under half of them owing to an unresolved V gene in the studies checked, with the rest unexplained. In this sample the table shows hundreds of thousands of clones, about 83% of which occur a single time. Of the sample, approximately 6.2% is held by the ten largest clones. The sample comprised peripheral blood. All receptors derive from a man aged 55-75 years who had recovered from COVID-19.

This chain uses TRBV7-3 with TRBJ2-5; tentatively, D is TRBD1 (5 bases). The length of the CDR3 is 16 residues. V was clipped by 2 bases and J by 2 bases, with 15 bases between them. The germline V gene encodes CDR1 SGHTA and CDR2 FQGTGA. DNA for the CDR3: TGTGCCAGCAGCTTACGTGGCAGGGCTGGGCAAGAGACCCAGTACTTC. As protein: CASSLRGRAGQETQYF.

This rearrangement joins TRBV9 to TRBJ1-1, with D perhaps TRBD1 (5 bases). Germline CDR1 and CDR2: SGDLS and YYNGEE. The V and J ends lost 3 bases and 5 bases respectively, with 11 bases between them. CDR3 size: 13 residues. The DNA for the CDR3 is TGTGCCAGCAGCGGGACGGGGGAGACTGAAGCTTTCTTT. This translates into CASSGTGETEAFF.

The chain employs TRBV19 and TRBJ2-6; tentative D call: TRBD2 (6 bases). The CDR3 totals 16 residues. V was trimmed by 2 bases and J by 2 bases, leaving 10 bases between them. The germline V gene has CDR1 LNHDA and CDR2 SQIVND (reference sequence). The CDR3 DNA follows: TGTGCCAGTAGTATAACGCCGGGGGCTGGGGCCAACGTCCTGACTTTC. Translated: CASSITPGAGANVLTF.

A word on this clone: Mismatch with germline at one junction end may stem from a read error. In DNA form, the CDR3 reads TGTGCCAGCAGAGACCCCGGGGACAGGGCGACCTTC. The encoded protein is CASRDPGDRATF. The rearrangement joins TRBV5-4 to TRBJ2-7; 9 bases match TRBD1. This CDR3 spans 12 amino acids. CDR1 SGHNT and CDR2 YYREEE come from the germline V gene (reference sequence).

As DNA, the CDR3 is TGTGCCAGCAGCGGGGACAGCGGGACTGAAGCTTTCTTT. This sequence encodes CASSGDSGTEAFF. The chain uses TRBV7-2 and TRBJ1-1; 7 bases agree with TRBD1. CDR3 length: 13 residues. V was clipped by 5 bases and J by 5 bases; unmatched bases: 5. CDR1 and CDR2 from the germline V gene are SGHTA and FQGNSA.

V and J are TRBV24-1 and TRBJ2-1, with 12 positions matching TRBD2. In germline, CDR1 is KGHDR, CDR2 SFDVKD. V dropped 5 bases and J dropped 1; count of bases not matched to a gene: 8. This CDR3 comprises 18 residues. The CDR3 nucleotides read TGTGCCACCAGTGGAACCGGGACTAGCGGGTTTTCCTACAATGAGCAGTTCTTC. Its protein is CATSGTGTSGFSYNEQFF.

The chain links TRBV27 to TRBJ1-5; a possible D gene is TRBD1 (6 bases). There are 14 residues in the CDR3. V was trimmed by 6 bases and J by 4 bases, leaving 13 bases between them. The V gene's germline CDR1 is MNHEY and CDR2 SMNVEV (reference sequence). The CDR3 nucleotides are TGTGCCAGCAGCCCCTGGGACAAAAATCAGCCCCAGCATTTT. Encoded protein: CASSPWDKNQPQHF.

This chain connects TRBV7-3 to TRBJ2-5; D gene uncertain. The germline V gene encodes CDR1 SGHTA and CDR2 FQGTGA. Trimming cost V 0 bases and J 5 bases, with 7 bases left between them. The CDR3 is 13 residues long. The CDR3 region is CASSLTPLETQYF. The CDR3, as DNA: TGTGCCAGCAGCTTAACCCCCCTTGAGACCCAGTACTTC.

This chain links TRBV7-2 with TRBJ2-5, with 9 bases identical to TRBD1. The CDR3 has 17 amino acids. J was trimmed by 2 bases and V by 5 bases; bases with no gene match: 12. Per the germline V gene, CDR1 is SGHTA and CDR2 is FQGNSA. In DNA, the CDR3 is TGTGCCAGCAGCCCGTACACAGGGGGCTTAGAGCAAGAGACCCAGTACTTC. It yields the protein CASSPYTGGLEQETQYF. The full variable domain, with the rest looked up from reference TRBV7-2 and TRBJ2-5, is GAGVSQSPSNKVTEKGKDVELRCDPISGHTALYWYRQSLGQGLEFLIYFQGNSAPDKSGLPSDRFSAERTGGSVSTLTIQRTQQEDSAVYLCASSPYTGGLEQETQYFGPGTRLLVL.

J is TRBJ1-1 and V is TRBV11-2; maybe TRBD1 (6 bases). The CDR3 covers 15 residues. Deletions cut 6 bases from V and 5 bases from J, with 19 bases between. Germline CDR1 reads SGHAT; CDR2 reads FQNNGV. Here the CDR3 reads CASSERIQGNTEAFF. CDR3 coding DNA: TGTGCCAGCAGTGAAAGGATACAGGGAAATACTGAAGCTTTCTTT. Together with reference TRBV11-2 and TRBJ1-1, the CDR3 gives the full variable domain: EAGVAQSPRYKIIEKRQSVAFWCNPISGHATLYWYQQILGQGPKLLIQFQNNGVVDDSQLPKDRFSAERLKGVDSTLKIQPAKLEDSAVYLCASSERIQGNTEAFFGQGTRLTVV.

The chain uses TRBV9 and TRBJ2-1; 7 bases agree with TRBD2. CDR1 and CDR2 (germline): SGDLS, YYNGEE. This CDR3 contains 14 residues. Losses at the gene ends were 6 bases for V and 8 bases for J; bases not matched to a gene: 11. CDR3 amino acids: CASTWGGSFDEQFF. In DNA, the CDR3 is TGTGCCAGCACCTGGGGGGGGTCCTTTGATGAGCAGTTCTTC.

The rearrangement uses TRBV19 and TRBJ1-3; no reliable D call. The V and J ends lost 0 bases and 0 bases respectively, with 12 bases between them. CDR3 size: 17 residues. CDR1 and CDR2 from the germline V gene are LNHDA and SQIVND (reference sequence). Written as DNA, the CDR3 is TGTGCCAGTAGTATAGATGCCCGACGGAGCTCTGGAAACACCATATATTTT. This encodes CASSIDARRSSGNTIYF. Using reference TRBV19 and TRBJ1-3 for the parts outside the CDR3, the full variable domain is DGGITQSPKYLFRKEGQNVTLSCEQNLNHDAMYWYRQDPGQGLRLIYYSQIVNDFQKGDIAEGYSVSREKKESFPLTVTSAQKNPTAFYLCASSIDARRSSGNTIYFGEGSWLTVV.

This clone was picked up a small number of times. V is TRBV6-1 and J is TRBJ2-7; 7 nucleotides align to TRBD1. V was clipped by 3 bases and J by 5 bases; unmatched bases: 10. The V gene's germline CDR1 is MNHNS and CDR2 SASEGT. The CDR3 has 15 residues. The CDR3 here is CASSDGGWQGDEQYF. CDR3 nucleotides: TGTGCCAGCAGTGATGGGGGATGGCAGGGGGACGAGCAGTACTTC.

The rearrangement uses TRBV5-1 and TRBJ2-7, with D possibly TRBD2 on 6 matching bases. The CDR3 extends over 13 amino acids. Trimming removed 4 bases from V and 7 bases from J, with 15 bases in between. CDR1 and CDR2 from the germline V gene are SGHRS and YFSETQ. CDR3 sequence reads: CASSPGPAGEQYF. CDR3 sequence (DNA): TGCGCCAGCAGCCCCGGACCGGCGGGGGAGCAGTACTTC. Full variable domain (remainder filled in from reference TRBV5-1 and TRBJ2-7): KAGVTQTPRYLIKTRGQQVTLSCSPISGHRSVSWYQQTPGQGLQFLFEYFSETQRNKGNFPGRFSGRQFSNSRSEMNVSTLELGDSALYLCASSPGPAGEQYFGPGTRLTVT.

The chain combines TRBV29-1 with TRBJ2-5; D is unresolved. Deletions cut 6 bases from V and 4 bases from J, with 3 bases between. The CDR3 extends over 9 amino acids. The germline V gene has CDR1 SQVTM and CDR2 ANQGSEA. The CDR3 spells CSVGETQYF. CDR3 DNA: TGCAGCGTCGGAGAGACCCAGTACTTC.

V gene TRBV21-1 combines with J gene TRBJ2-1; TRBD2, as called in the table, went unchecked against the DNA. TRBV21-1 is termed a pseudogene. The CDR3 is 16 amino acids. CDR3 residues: CASSKDSGRGCNEQFF. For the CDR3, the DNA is TGTGCCAGCAGCAAAGACTCCGGGCGGGGGTGCAATGAGCAGTTCTTC.

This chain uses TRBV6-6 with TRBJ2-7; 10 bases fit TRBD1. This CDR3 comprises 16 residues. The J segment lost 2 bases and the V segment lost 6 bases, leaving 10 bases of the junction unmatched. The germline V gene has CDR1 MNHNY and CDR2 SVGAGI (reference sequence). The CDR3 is CASRPSGQGITYEQYF. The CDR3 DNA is TGTGCCAGCAGGCCATCGGGACAGGGGATTACCTACGAGCAGTACTTC.

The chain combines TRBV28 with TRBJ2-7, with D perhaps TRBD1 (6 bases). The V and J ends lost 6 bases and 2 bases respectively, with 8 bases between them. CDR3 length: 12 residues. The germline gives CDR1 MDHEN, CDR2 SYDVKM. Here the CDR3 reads CASRQGTYEQYF. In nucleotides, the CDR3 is TGTGCCAGCAGACAGGGTACCTACGAGCAGTACTTC.

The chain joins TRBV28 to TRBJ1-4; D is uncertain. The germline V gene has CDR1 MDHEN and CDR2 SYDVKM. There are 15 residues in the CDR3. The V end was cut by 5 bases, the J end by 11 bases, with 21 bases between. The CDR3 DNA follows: TGTGCCAGCAGTCCAAGCTTTGGAGGGATCCGGAAACTGTTTTTT. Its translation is CASSPSFGGIRKLFF.

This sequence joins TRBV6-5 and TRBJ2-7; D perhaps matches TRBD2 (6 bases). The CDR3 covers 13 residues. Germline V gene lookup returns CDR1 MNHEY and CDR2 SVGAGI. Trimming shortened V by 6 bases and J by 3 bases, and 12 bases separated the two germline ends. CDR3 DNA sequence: TGTGCCAGCAGCCAACAGGAGGGCTACGAGCAGTACTTC. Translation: CASSQQEGYEQYF.

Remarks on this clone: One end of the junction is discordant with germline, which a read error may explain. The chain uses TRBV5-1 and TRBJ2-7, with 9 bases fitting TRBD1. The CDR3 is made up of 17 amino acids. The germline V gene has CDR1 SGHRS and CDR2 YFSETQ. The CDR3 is CAGSRPGTGRKNYEQYF. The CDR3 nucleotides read TGCGCCGGCAGCCGTCCCGGGACAGGGCGGAAGAACTACGAGCAGTACTTC.

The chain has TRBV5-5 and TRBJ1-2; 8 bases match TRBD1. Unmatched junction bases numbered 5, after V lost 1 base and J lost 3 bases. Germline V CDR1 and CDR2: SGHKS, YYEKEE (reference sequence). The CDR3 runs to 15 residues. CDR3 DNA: TGTGCCAGCAGCTTGTCGGACAGGGTTGACTATGGCTACACCTTC. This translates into CASSLSDRVDYGYTF.

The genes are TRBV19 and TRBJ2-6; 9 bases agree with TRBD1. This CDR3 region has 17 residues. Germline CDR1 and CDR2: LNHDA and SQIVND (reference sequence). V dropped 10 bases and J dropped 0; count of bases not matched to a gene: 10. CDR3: CAIAPGQGNSGANVLTF. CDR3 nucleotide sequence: TGTGCCATCGCCCCGGGACAGGGAAACTCTGGGGCCAACGTCCTGACTTTC.

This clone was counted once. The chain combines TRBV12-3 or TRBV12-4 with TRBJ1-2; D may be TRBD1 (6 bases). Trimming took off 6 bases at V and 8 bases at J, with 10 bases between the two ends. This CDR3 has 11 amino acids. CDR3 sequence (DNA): TGTGCCAGCAGGTTTACAGGGGGCTACACCTTC. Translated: CASRFTGGYTF.

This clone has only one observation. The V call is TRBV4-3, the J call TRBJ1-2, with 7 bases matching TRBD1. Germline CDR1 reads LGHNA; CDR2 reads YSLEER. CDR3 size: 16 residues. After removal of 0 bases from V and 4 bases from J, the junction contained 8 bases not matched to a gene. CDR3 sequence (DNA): TGCGCCAGCAGCCAAGATTATGGACAGGCCGCCTATGGCTACACCTTC. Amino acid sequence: CASSQDYGQAAYGYTF.

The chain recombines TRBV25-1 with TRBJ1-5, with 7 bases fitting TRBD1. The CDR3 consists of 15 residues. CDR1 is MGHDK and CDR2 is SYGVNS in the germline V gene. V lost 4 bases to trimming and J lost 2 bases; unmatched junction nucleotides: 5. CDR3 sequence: CASSAGGTGNQPQHF. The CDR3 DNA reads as TGTGCCAGCAGTGCAGGGGGTACGGGCAATCAGCCCCAGCATTTT.

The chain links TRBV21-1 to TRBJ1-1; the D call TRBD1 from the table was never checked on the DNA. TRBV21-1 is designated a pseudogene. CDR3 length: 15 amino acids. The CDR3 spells CASSNPQKGQGTAFF. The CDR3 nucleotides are TGTGCCAGCAGCAACCCTCAAAAGGGACAGGGGACGGCTTTCTTT.